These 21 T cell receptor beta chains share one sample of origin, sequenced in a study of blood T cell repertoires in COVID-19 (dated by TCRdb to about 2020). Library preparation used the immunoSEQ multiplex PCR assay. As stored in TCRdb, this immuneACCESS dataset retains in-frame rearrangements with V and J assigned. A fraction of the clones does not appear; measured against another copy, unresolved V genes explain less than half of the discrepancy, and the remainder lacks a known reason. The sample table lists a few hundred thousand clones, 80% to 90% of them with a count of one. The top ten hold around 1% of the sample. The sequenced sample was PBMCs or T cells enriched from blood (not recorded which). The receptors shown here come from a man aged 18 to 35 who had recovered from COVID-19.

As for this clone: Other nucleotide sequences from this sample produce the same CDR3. For the CDR3, the DNA is TGCGCCAGCAGCCAATTGCCGGGAGGTAACACTGAAGCTTTCTTT. Its translation is CASSQLPGGNTEAFF. This sequence joins TRBV4-1 and TRBJ1-1; no clear D. Per the germline V gene, CDR1 is MGHRA and CDR2 is YSYEKL. The germline V and J ends were trimmed by 2 bases and 2 bases, with 12 bases remaining between them. The CDR3 is 15 amino acids.

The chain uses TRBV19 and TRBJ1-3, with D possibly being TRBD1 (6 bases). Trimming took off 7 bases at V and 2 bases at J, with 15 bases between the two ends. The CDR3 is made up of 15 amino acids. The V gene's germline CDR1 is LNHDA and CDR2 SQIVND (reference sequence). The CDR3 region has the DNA TGTGCCAGTACCTACGACGGACAGACTGGAAACACCATATATTTT. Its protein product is CASTYDGQTGNTIYF.

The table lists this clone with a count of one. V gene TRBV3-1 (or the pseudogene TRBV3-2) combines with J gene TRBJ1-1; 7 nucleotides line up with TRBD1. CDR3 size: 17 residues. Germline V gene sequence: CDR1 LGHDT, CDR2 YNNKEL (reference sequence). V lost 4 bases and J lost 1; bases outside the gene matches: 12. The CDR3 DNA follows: TGTGCCAGCAGCCCAAGGGACAGCCCGTGGGGGAACACTGAAGCTTTCTTT. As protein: CASSPRDSPWGNTEAFF.

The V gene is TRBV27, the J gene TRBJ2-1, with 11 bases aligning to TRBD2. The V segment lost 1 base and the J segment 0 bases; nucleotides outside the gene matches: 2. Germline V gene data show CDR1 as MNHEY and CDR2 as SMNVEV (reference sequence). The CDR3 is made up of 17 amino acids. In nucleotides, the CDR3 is TGTGCCAGCAGTTTATTTGGGACTAGCGGCTCCTACAATGAGCAGTTCTTC. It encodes CASSLFGTSGSYNEQFF.

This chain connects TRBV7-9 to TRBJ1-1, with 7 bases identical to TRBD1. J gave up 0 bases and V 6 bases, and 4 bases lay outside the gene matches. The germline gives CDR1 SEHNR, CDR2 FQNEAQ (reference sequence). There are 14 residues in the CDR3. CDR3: CASRNTGVNTEAFF. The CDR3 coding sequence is TGTGCCAGCAGAAATACAGGGGTGAACACTGAAGCTTTCTTT.

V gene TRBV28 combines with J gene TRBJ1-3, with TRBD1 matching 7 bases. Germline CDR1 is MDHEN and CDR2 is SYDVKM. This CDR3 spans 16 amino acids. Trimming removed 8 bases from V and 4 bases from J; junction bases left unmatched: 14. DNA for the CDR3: TGTGCCAGCGGTACCTCAGGGGGGATCTCCGGAAACACCATATATTTT. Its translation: CASGTSGGISGNTIYF.

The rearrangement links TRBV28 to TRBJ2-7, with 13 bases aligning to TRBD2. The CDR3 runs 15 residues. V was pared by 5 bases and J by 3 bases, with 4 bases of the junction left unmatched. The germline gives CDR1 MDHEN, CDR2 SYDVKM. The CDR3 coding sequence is TGTGCCAGCAGTGCGGGACTAGCGGGAATCTACGAGCAGTACTTC. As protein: CASSAGLAGIYEQYF.

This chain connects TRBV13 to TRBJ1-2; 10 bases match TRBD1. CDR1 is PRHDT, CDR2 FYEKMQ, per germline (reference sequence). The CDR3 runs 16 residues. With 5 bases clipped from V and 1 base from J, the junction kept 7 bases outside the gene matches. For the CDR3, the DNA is TGTGCCAGCAGCCTTGACAGGGGGCTAAATAACTATGGCTACACCTTC. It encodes CASSLDRGLNNYGYTF.

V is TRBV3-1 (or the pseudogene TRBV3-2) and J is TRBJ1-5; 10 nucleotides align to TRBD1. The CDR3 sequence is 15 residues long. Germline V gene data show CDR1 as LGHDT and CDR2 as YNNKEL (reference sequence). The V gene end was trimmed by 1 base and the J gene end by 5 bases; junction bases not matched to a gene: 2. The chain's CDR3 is CASSQGGQGDQPQHF. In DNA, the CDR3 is TGTGCCAGCAGCCAAGGAGGACAGGGGGATCAGCCCCAGCATTTT.

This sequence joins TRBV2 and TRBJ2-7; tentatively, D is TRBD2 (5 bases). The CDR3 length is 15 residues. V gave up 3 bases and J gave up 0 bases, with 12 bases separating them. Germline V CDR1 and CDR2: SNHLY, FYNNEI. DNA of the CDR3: TGTGCCAGCAGTGAGGGGTGGGAGAGCTCCTACGAGCAGTACTTC. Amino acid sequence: CASSEGWESSYEQYF.

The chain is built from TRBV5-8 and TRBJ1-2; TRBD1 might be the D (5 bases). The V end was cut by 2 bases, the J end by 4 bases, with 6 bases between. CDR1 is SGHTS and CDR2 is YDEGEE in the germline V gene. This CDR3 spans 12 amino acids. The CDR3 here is CASSFQGYGYTF. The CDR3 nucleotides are TGTGCCAGCAGCTTCCAGGGCTATGGCTACACCTTC.

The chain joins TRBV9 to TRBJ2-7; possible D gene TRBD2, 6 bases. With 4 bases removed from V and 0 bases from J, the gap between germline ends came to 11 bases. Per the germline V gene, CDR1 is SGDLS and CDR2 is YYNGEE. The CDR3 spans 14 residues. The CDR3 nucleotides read TGTGCCAGCAGCTTTCGGGACTTCTCCTACGAGCAGTACTTC. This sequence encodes CASSFRDFSYEQYF.

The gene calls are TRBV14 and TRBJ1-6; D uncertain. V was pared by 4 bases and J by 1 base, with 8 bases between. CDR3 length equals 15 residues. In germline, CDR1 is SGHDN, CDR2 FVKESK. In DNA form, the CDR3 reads TGTGCCAGCAGCCCAGGAGGATCCTATAATTCACCCCTCCACTTT. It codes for CASSPGGSYNSPLHF.

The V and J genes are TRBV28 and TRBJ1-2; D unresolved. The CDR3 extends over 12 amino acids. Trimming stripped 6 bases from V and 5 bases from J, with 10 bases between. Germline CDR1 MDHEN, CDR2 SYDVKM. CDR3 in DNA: TGTGCCAGCAGCCTAGTTTCGTATGGCTACACCTTC. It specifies CASSLVSYGYTF.

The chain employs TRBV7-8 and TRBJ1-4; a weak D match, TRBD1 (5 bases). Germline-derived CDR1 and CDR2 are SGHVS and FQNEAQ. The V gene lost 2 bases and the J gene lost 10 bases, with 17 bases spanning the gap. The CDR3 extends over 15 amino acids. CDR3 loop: CASSLTGQGYGKLFF. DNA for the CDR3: TGTGCCAGCAGCTTAACGGGCCAGGGATACGGAAAACTGTTTTTT.

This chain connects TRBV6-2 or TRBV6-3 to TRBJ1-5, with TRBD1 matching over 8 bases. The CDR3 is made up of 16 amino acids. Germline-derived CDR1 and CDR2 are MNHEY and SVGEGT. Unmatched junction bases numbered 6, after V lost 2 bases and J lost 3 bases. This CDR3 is CASSYPDRVDNQPQHF. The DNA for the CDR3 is TGTGCCAGCAGTTACCCGGACAGGGTAGACAATCAGCCCCAGCATTTT.

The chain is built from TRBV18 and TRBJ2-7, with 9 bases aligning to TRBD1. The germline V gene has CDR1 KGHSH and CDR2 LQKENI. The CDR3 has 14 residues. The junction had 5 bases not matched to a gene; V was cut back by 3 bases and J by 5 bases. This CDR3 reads CASSPGTGSDEQYF. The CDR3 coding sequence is TGTGCCAGCTCACCCGGGACAGGGTCTGACGAGCAGTACTTC. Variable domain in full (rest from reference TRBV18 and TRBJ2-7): NAGVMQNPRHLVRRRGQEARLRCSPMKGHSHVYWYRQLPEEGLKFMVYLQKENIIDESGMPKERFSAEFPKEGPSILRIQQVVRGDSAAYFCASSPGTGSDEQYFGPGTRLTVT.

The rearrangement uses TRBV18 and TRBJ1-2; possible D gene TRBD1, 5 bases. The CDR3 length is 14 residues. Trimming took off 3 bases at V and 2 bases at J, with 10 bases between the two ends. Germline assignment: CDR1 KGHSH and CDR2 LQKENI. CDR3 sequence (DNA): TGTGCCAGCTCACCGCGGGACGGAAACTATGGCTACACCTTC. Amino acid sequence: CASSPRDGNYGYTF.

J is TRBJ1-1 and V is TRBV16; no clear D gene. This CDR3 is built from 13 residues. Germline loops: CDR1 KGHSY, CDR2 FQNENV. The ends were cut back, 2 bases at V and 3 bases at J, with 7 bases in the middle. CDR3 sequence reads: CASSQEGYTEAFF. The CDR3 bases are TGTGCCAGCAGCCAAGAGGGTTACACTGAAGCTTTCTTT. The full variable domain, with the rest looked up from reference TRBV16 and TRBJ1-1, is GEEVAQTPKHLVRGEGQKAKLYCAPIKGHSYVFWYQQVLKNEFKFLISFQNENVFDETGMPKERFSAKCLPNSPCSLEIQATKLEDSAVYFCASSQEGYTEAFFGQGTRLTVV.

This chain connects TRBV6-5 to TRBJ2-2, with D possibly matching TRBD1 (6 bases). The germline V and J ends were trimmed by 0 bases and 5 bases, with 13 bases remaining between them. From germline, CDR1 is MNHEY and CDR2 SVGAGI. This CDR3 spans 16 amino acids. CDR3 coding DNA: TGTGCCAGCAGTTACTCGACCAGGGGACGTACCGGGGAGCTGTTTTTT. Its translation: CASSYSTRGRTGELFF.

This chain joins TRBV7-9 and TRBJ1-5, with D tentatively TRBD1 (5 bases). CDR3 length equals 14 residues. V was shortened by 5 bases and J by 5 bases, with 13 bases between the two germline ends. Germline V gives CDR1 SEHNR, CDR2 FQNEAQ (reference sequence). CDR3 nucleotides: TGTGCCAGCAGCGCCTCGACAGAAGATCAGCCCCAGCATTTT. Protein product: CASSASTEDQPQHF.